This TCR beta chain was retrieved from a study of neoadjuvant nivolumab and ipilimumab in lung cancer. Findings and limits, study-wide: TCR receptors were sequenced in few samples. Only a single major-pathologic-response sample was available for clonality analysis. From pretherapy to surgery, tumor richness and clonality rose with dual therapy. Compared with tumor-adjacent uninvolved lung, resected tumors showed greater richness and clonality.

This clone was counted a single time. Its antigen is unidentified. The protocol was immunoSEQ multiplex PCR, while the TCRdb copy is restricted to in-frame clones and leaves out a portion. The sample lists approximately 23,000 clones, approximately 77% occurring once. After removal of 8 bases from V and 5 bases from J, the junction contained 13 bases not matched to a gene. The CDR3 has 16 amino acids. Germline values: CDR1 GTSNPN, CDR2 SVGIG (reference sequence). The J gene is TRBJ2-1, the V gene TRBV30; 12 nucleotides line up with TRBD2. The source material was peripheral blood, sampled before neoadjuvant nivolumab, alone or with ipilimumab. This sequence originates from an adult with non-small cell lung cancer. The CDR3 sequence: CAGRTSGTLAHNEQFF. CDR3 sequence (DNA): TGTGCCGGGCGGACTAGCGGGACCCTAGCGCACAATGAGCAGTTCTTC.